These 22 T cell receptor beta chains came from one sample sequenced in a study of cytomegalovirus exposure and HLA in healthy donors. The PCR was carried out with 60 Vbeta primers and 13 Jbeta primers. Data came from immunoSEQ multiplex PCR; TCRdb stores just in-frame clones and leaves some out. The sample consists of a few hundred thousand clones, about 70% of them appearing once. The sample comprised PBMCs. Every receptor here comes from a woman between 25 and 40 years old in good health and CMV-seronegative.

The gene calls are TRBV7-6 and TRBJ2-5; a weak D match, TRBD2 (5 bases). Trimming stripped 4 bases from V and 6 bases from J, with 15 bases between. There are 14 residues in the CDR3. The germline gives CDR1 SGHVS, CDR2 FNYEAQ. CDR3 residues: CASSSGEGPKTQYF. The CDR3 nucleotides are TGTGCCAGCAGCTCAGGAGAGGGCCCGAAGACCCAGTACTTC.

This clone was seen a handful of times. This chain joins TRBV6-6 and TRBJ2-2, with 9 positions matching TRBD1. Germline V gives CDR1 MNHNY, CDR2 SVGAGI (reference sequence). This CDR3 has 14 residues. The V segment lost 11 bases and the J segment 5 bases; nucleotides outside the gene matches: 9. DNA for the CDR3: TGTGCCCTCATCGGACAGGGGATAACCGGGGAGCTGTTTTTT. Translation gives CALIGQGITGELFF.

This clone has a single count. V usage is TRBV9 and J usage is TRBJ1-5; 9 bases match TRBD1. Germline loops: CDR1 SGDLS, CDR2 YYNGEE. The CDR3 runs to 15 residues. The J segment lost 4 bases and the V segment lost 3 bases, leaving 5 bases of the junction unmatched. The CDR3 loop reads CASSGGQGLNQPQHF. Here the CDR3 DNA reads TGTGCCAGCAGCGGAGGACAGGGGTTAAATCAGCCCCAGCATTTT.

J is TRBJ2-1 and V is TRBV10-2; D is unclear. This CDR3 is built from 15 residues. The ends were cut back, 0 bases at V and 1 base at J, with 7 bases in the middle. Germline CDR1 WSHSY, CDR2 SAAADI. The CDR3, as DNA: TGCGCCAGCAGTGAGTCTACTCCTTCCTACAATGAGCAGTTCTTC. Protein: CASSESTPSYNEQFF.

This chain uses TRBV18 with TRBJ1-2; TRBD1 matches 9 bases. The CDR3 extends over 14 amino acids. The V segment lost 2 bases and the J segment 3 bases; nucleotides outside the gene matches: 1. The germline CDR1 and CDR2 sequences are KGHSH and LQKENI. CDR3: CASSPGDRDYGYTF. The CDR3, as DNA: TGTGCCAGCTCACCAGGGGACAGGGACTATGGCTACACCTTC.

The chain recombines TRBV2 with TRBJ2-2; TRBD2 matches at 7 bases. The V and J ends lost 6 bases and 0 bases, in that order; junction bases with no gene match: 4. CDR1 SNHLY and CDR2 FYNNEI come from the germline V gene. The CDR3 extends over 15 amino acids. As DNA, the CDR3 is TGTGCCAGCAGCCCCCTAGCGGCGAACACCGGGGAGCTGTTTTTT. It specifies CASSPLAANTGELFF.

This chain uses TRBV7-6 with TRBJ1-1; D not certain. The CDR3 spans 13 residues. From germline, CDR1 is SGHVS and CDR2 FNYEAQ. Trimming took off 1 base at V and 3 bases at J, with 6 bases between the two ends. The CDR3 nucleotides read TGTGCCAGCAGCTTAGAACTGGACACTGAAGCTTTCTTT. This gives the protein CASSLELDTEAFF. The full variable domain, its missing parts supplied by reference TRBV7-6 and TRBJ1-1, is GAGVSQSPRYKVTKRGQDVALRCDPISGHVSLYWYRQALGQGPEFLTYFNYEAQQDKSGLPNDRFSAERPEGSISTLTIQRTEQRDSAMYRCASSLELDTEAFFGQGTRLTVV.

The chain is built from TRBV9 and TRBJ2-1; 14 bases are a match to TRBD2. Germline V lookup: CDR1 SGDLS, CDR2 YYNGEE. This CDR3 contains 16 residues. Trimming took 3 bases from V and 9 from J; bases not matched to a gene: 8. The CDR3 DNA reads as TGTGCCAGCAGCGGAAGACTAGCGGGGGGGCCGGGTGAGCAGTTCTTC. This gives the protein CASSGRLAGGPGEQFF.

The V gene is TRBV13, the J gene TRBJ2-7; TRBD2 matches at 8 bases. V gave up 3 bases and J gave up 1 base; unmatched junction bases: 8. CDR3 length equals 16 residues. Germline CDR1 reads PRHDT; CDR2 reads FYEKMQ (reference sequence). The CDR3 DNA reads TGTGCCAGCAGCTTCTTAAGCGGGGGCCTTTCCTACGAGCAGTACTTC. This encodes CASSFLSGGLSYEQYF.

This sequence joins TRBV30 and TRBJ2-2; 8 bases are shared with TRBD1. The CDR3 is 14 amino acids. Germline V lookup: CDR1 GTSNPN, CDR2 SVGIG (reference sequence). J lost 1 base, V lost 5 bases, and 3 bases had no gene match. CDR3 protein: CAWRTGKNTGELFF. The CDR3 bases are TGTGCCTGGCGGACAGGGAAGAACACCGGGGAGCTGTTTTTT.

The V and J genes are TRBV28 and TRBJ1-3; D is unresolved. CDR1 and CDR2 from the germline V gene are MDHEN and SYDVKM. This CDR3 comprises 15 residues. Trimming pared 3 bases from V and 2 bases from J, leaving 11 bases between. CDR3 sequence reads: CASSFDQRAGNTIYF. The CDR3 DNA is TGTGCCAGCAGTTTTGACCAACGGGCTGGAAACACCATATATTTT.

J is TRBJ2-7 and V is TRBV28; 10 positions agree with TRBD2. V trimming: 5 bases; J trimming: 3 bases; junction bases outside the gene matches: 19. The CDR3 totals 19 residues. Looked up from germline, CDR1 is MDHEN and CDR2 is SYDVKM. The CDR3 DNA reads TGTGCCAGCAGTAATACCCCGGGACACCCCGGGACTAGCGTCTACGAGCAGTACTTC. Translation gives CASSNTPGHPGTSVYEQYF.

This clone showed up just a few times. A read error may explain this, as a much larger clone is one base away. This rearrangement joins TRBV5-8 to TRBJ1-1, with D perhaps TRBD1 (6 bases). The CDR3 runs to 19 residues. Germline-derived CDR1 and CDR2 are SGHTS and YDEGEE. DNA for the CDR3: TGTGCCAGCAACTTGGTGGGGTTACAGGCGGCCCTCAGGGGCACTGAAGCTTTCTTT. Amino acid sequence: CASNLVGLQAALRGTEAFF.

This rearrangement joins TRBV2 to TRBJ2-3, with D uncertain. Germline loops: CDR1 SNHLY, CDR2 FYNNEI. The CDR3 length is 11 residues. V shed 7 bases and J shed 5 bases, with 7 bases lying between them. CDR3 in DNA: TGTGCCAGCACTACCGGAGATACGCAGTATTTT. This translates into CASTTGDTQYF.

This sequence joins TRBV13 and TRBJ1-1; possible D gene TRBD1, 5 bases. The CDR3 is 14 amino acids. Germline CDR1 reads PRHDT; CDR2 reads FYEKMQ (reference sequence). V gave up 1 base and J gave up 7 bases, with 13 bases separating them. The CDR3 spells CASSLEGRTNEAFF. In DNA, the CDR3 is TGTGCCAGCAGCTTAGAAGGCAGGACAAATGAAGCTTTCTTT.

The J gene is TRBJ1-5, the V gene TRBV2; D is possibly TRBD1 (6 bases). CDR1 is SNHLY, CDR2 FYNNEI, per germline. The length of the CDR3 is 15 residues. Trimming shortened V by 5 bases and J by 0 bases, and 11 bases separated the two germline ends. CDR3 loop: CASSRQAYSNQPQHF. The CDR3 nucleotides are TGTGCCAGCAGTCGACAGGCATATAGCAATCAGCCCCAGCATTTT.

The rearrangement joins TRBV6-1 to TRBJ1-1; 12 positions agree with TRBD1. J lost 11 bases, V lost 3 bases, and 7 bases had no gene match. The CDR3 spans 14 residues. Germline lookup yields CDR1 MNHNS and CDR2 SASEGT. CDR3 sequence (DNA): TGTGCCAGCAGTGAGTCCCGGGACAGGGGGCAGGCTTTCTTT. Translated: CASSESRDRGQAFF.

The chain carries TRBV5-6 and TRBJ1-6, with TRBD1 as a possible D gene (6 bases). Germline-derived CDR1 and CDR2 are SGHDT and YYEEEE. The CDR3 sequence is 15 residues long. V lost 4 bases to trimming and J lost 5 bases, with 13 bases between them. For the CDR3, the DNA is TGTGCCAGCAGCGTCATGACAGGCCATAATTCACCCCTCCACTTT. It yields the protein CASSVMTGHNSPLHF.

The V and J genes are TRBV27 and TRBJ2-3, with D possibly being TRBD2 (5 bases). Trimming removed 3 bases at V and 4 bases at J, with 11 bases between. The CDR3 is 14 amino acids. The germline V gene encodes CDR1 MNHEY and CDR2 SMNVEV (reference sequence). The DNA for the CDR3 is TGTGCCAGCAGTTTTGTGGGAGTAGCAGATACGCAGTATTTT. The encoded protein is CASSFVGVADTQYF.

This rearrangement joins TRBV7-9 to TRBJ2-3; the D gene is possibly TRBD2 (5 bases). This CDR3 spans 12 amino acids. CDR1 and CDR2 from the germline V gene are SEHNR and FQNEAQ (reference sequence). V lost 8 bases, J lost 1 base, and 7 bases lay in between. The CDR3 region is CASGRGTDTQYF. For the CDR3, the DNA is TGTGCCAGCGGGCGGGGCACAGATACGCAGTATTTT.

This clone was counted once. J is TRBJ2-3 and V is TRBV5-1, with TRBD2 matching over 10 bases. This CDR3 has 16 amino acids. Germline CDR1 and CDR2: SGHRS and YFSETQ. The V gene end was trimmed by 7 bases and the J gene end by 2 bases; junction bases not matched to a gene: 10. The CDR3 loop is CASGRASGSPTDTQYF. CDR3 coding DNA: TGCGCCAGCGGGAGGGCTAGCGGGAGTCCCACAGATACGCAGTATTTT.

This chain links TRBV29-1 with TRBJ2-1, with 11 bases identical to TRBD2. The CDR3 runs to 16 residues. Trimming at V came to 6 bases and at J to 2 bases, leaving 9 bases not matched to a gene. In germline, CDR1 is SQVTM, CDR2 ANQGSEA. This CDR3 reads CSVDARLAGTYNEQFF. The CDR3 DNA reads as TGCAGCGTCGACGCTCGACTAGCGGGAACCTACAATGAGCAGTTCTTC.